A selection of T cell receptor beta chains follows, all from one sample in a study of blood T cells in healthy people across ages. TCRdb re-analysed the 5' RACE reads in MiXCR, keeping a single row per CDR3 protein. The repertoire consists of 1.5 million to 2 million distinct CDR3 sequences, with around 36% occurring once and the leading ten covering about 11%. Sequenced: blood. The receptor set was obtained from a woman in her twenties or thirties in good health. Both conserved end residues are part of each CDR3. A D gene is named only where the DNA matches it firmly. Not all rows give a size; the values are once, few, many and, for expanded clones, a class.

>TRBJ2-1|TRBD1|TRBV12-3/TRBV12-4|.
TGTGCCAGCAGTCTCCGGAACAGGGGGAGCAATGAGCAGTTCTTC
CASSLRNRGSNEQFF
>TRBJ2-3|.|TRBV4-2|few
TGTGCCAGCAGCCAACCCCAGGTTGATACGCAGTATTTT
CASSQPQVDTQYF
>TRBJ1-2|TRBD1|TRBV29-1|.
TGCAGCGTCCCGAGAGAACAGGGGCTGGGTGGCTACACCTTC
CSVPREQGLGGYTF
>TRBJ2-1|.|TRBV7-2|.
TGTGCCAGCAGCTTAGACTTCAGCGGTGAGCAGTTCTTC
CASSLDFSGEQFF
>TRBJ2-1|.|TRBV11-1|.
TGTGCCAGCAGCTTATGGAAGCGGAGCTCCTACAATGAGCAGTTCTTC
CASSLWKRSSYNEQFF
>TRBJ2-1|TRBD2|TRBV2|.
TGTGCCAACTCGACTAGCGGACGCTACAATGAGCAGTTCTTC
CANSTSGRYNEQFF
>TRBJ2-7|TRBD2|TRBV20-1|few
TGCAGTGGGGATAGCGGGGAGGGGTTGGAGCAGTACTTC
CSGDSGEGLEQYF
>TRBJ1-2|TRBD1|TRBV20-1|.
TGCAGTGCCAAGGGACAGCTCTATGGCTACACCTTC
CSAKGQLYGYTF
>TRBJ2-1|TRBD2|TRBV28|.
TGTGCCAGCGGGGGACTAGCGGGAGGTTACAATGAGCAGTTCTTC
CASGGLAGGYNEQFF
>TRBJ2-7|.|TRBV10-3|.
TGTGCCATCAGTGAGTCTGGCCTTACCGAGCAGTACTTC
CAISESGLTEQYF
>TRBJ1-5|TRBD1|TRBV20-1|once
TGCAGTGCTAGAGGCGACAGGGTAAATCAGCCCCAGCATTTT
CSARGDRVNQPQHF
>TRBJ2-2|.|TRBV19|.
TGTGCCAGTAGTATTTTAGCGGAGGACACCGGGGAGCTGTTTTTT
CASSILAEDTGELFF
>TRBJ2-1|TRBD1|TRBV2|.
TGTGCCAGCGTCCTGGGGCTCGGGACAGGGGGGTACAAGGAGCAGTTCTTC
CASVLGLGTGGYKEQFF
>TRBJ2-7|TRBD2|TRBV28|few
TGTGCCAGCAGTTCTTGGACTAGACCCGGCTACGAGCAGTACTTC
CASSSWTRPGYEQYF
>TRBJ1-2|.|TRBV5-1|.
TGCGCCAGCAGCGCCGGACAATACTATGGCTACACCTTC
CASSAGQYYGYTF
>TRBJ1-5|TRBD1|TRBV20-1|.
TGCAGTGCTGTGGGACAGAAAGGGGCCGGCAATCAGCCCCAGCATTTT
CSAVGQKGAGNQPQHF
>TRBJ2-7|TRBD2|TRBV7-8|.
TGTGCCAGCAGCTTAGACACTAGCGGGAGGGCGTACGAGCAGTACTTC
CASSLDTSGRAYEQYF
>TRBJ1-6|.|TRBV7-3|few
TGTGCCAGCAGCCCTGCCGACAGAACTACTGGTTCACCCCTCCACTTT
CASSPADRTTGSPLHF
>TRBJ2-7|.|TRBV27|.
TGTGCCAGCAGTCGTTGGGGGGAGCCCTACGAGCAGTACTTC
CASSRWGEPYEQYF
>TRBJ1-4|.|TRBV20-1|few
TGCTCCCTAGGACGGCTTAATGAAAAACTGTTTTTT
CSLGRLNEKLFF
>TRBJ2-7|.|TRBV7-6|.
TGTGCCAGCAGCTTACGGCCGGGGGAGACCTACGAGCAGTACTTC
CASSLRPGETYEQYF
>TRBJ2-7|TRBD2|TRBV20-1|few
TGCAGTGCGCGCCCTAGCGGGGGGCAAAGCTCCTACGAGCAGTACTTC
CSARPSGGQSSYEQYF
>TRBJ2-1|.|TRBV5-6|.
TGTGCCAGCAAAGACTGGAGCTCCTACAATGAGCGGTTCTTC
CASKDWSSYNERFF
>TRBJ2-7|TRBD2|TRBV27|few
TGTGCCAGCAGTTTAACTAGCGGGAGGCACGAGCAGTACTTC
CASSLTSGRHEQYF
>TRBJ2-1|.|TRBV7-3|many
TGTGCCAGCAGCCCCCAGGGCGAAGGCGAGCAGTTCTTC
CASSPQGEGEQFF
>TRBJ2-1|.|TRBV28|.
TGTGCCAGCGGAGGGGTTAATGAGCAGTTCTTC
CASGGVNEQFF
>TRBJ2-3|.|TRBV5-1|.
TGCGCCAGCAAAGAAAGCACAGATACGCGGTATTTT
CASKESTDTRYF
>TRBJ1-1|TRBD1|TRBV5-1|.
TGCGCCAGCAGAAAGGACAGGGTGAACACTGAAGCTTTCTTT
CASRKDRVNTEAFF
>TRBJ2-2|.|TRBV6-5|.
TGTGCCAGCAGCACGGGGGCGGACACCGGGGAGCTGTTTTTT
CASSTGADTGELFF
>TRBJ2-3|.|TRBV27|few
TGTGCCAGCAGTTTTAGGGGAATCGAATCGGATACGCAGTATTTT
CASSFRGIESDTQYF
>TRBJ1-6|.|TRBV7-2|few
TGTGCCAGCAGCTATACAGGGATCAATTCACCCCTCCACTTT
CASSYTGINSPLHF
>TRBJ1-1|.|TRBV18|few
TGTGCCAGCGCTCACGATTGGAACACTGAAGCTTTCTTT
CASAHDWNTEAFF
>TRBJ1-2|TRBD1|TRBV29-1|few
TGCAGCGTTGTGAGGGACAGAGGGGGGGCTTATGGCTACACCTTC
CSVVRDRGGAYGYTF
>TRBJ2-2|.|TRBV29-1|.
TGCGCCCACCATGGGAAGGGGTTGACCGGGGAGCTGTTTTTT
CAHHGKGLTGELFF
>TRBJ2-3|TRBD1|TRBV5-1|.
TGCGCCAGCAGCATCAGACAGGGGGGCGGTATGGATACGCAGTATTTT
CASSIRQGGGMDTQYF
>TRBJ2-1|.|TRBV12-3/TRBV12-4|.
TGTGCCAGCAGTTTACTGGCGGTAACCAGCTACAATGAGCAGTTCTTC
CASSLLAVTSYNEQFF
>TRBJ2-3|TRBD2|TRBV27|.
TGTGCCAGCAGTGCGCTGAGGAGCGGGAGTTACACAGATACGCAGTATTTT
CASSALRSGSYTDTQYF
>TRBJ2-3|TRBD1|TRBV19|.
TGTGCCAGTAGACCTACAGGGGCCCCGACTACGCAGTATTTT
CASRPTGAPTTQYF
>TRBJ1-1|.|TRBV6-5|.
TGTGCCAGCAGTTACTCGAACAGAATGAACACTGAAGCTTTCTTT
CASSYSNRMNTEAFF
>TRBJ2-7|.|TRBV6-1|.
TGTGCCAGCAGTGAAGTGGGGGGCCGGGGCGAGCAGTACTTC
CASSEVGGRGEQYF
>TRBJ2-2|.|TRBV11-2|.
TGTGCCAGCAGATTTGCCACCGGGGAGCTGTTTTTT
CASRFATGELFF
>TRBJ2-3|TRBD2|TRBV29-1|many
TGCAGCGTTGAAGGTTTGGGCGCTAGCGGCAAGGCAGATACGCAGTATTTT
CSVEGLGASGKADTQYF
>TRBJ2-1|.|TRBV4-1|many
TGCGCCAGCAGCCAAGAGACTGTCTACAATGAGCAGTTCTTC
CASSQETVYNEQFF
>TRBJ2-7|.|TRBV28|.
TGTGCCAGCAGTTTTTCTCGGCGGGCATACGAGCAGTACTTC
CASSFSRRAYEQYF
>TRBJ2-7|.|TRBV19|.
TGTGCCAGTAGTCTAACCGGGACTCAAAGCTCCTACGAGCAGTACTTC
CASSLTGTQSSYEQYF
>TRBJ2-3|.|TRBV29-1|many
TGCAGCACCTTAGTGTATACAGATACGCAGTATTTT
CSTLVYTDTQYF
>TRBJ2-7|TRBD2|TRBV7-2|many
TGTGCCAGCAGCTTAGGCGGGACTAGCGCCTACGAGCAGTACTTC
CASSLGGTSAYEQYF
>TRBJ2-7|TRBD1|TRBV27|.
TGTGCCAGCAGTTTATTTGGGACAGGGAGCTCCTACGAGCAGTACTTC
CASSLFGTGSSYEQYF
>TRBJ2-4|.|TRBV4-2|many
TGTGCCAGCAGCCCCCGAGGAGAGACTGACATTCAGTACTTC
CASSPRGETDIQYF
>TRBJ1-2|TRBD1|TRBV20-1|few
TGCAGTGCGCAGCTAGGGACAGGGAGCCATTATGGCTACACCTTC
CSAQLGTGSHYGYTF